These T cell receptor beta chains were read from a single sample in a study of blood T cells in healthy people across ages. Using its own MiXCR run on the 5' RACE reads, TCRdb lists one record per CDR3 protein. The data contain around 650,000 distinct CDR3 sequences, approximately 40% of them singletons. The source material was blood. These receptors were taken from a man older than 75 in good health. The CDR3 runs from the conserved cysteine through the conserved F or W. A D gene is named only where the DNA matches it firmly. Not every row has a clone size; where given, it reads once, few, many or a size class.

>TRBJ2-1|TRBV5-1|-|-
TGCGCCAGCAGCACCCGCGACAGCTCCCACAATGAGCAGTTCTTC
CASSTRDSSHNEQFF
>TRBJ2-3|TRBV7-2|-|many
TGTGCCAGCAGCGCTACGGGACCGCGCACAGATACGCAGTATTTT
CASSATGPRTDTQYF
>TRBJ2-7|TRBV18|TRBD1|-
TGTGCCAGCTCCCCCCGGAGGGACAGGGAAGATGGCGAGCAGTACTTC
CASSPRRDREDGEQYF
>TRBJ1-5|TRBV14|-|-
TGTGCCAGCAGCCAAGATACGGGTTGGCCCCAGCATTTT
CASSQDTGWPQHF
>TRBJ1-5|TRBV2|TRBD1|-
TGTGCCAGCAGTGAATTTGGGCGACAGGGGGTCAATCAGCCCCAGCATTTT
CASSEFGRQGVNQPQHF
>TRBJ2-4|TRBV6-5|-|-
TGTGCCAGCAGGCCAGTCTCCTTAGCCAAAAACATTCAGTACTTC
CASRPVSLAKNIQYF
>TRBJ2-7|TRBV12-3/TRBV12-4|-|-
TGTGCCAGCACCCCTGGCTCGTGGTCCGAGCAGTACTTC
CASTPGSWSEQYF
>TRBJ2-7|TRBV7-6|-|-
TGTGCCAGCAGCTTAGTGTCACTCTACGAGCAGTACTTC
CASSLVSLYEQYF
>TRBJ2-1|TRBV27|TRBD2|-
TGTGCCAGCAGTTCTGTTGGGACTAGCGGGGGGATGTACAATGAGCAGTTCTTC
CASSSVGTSGGMYNEQFF
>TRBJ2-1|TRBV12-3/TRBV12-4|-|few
TGTGCCAGCGCCCGGGACTCTAAAGGCGATGAGCAGTTCTTC
CASARDSKGDEQFF
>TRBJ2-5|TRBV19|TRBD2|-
TGTGCCAGTAGCTTAACTAGCGGAGCTTACAATGAGCAGTACTTC
CASSLTSGAYNEQYF
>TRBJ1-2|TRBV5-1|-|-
TGCGCCAGCAGCTTGGGCGGGGGTGCCTATGGCTACACCTTC
CASSLGGGAYGYTF
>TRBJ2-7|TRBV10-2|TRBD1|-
TGCGCCAGCAGTGCGACAGGGAAGAACGAGCGGTACTTC
CASSATGKNERYF
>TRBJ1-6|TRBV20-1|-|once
TGCAGTGCTTCTCGGGACCCCGGGAGTAGTTCACCCCTCCACTTT
CSASRDPGSSSPLHF
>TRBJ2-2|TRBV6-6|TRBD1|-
TGTGCCAGCAGCGTGACAGGGGGCGCGACCGGGGAGCTGTTTTTT
CASSVTGGATGELFF
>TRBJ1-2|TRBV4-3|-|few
TGCGCCAGCAGCCAAGATGTGTTCCTGGGAAAGGGGCCGGGTGGCTACACCTTC
CASSQDVFLGKGPGGYTF
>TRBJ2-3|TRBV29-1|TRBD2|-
TGCAGCGTTGAACTAAGACCAGCGGGAGGGCCTAAAGATACGCAGTATTTT
CSVELRPAGGPKDTQYF
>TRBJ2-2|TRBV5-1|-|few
TGCGCCAGCTCGGACCTGAACACCGGGGAGCTGTTTTTT
CASSDLNTGELFF
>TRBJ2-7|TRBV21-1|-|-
TGTGCCAGCAGCCCCGTATTTCGGGACAGGGGTTCGTACGAGCAGTACTTC
CASSPVFRDRGSYEQYF
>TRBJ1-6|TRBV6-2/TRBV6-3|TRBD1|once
TGTGCCAGCAGTGGACAGGCTAAGGAGTCACCCCTCCACTTT
CASSGQAKESPLHF
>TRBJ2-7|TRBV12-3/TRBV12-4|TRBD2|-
TGTGCCAGCAGTCCCGCCGCGGGGGGCGCCTACAATGAGCAGTACTTC
CASSPAAGGAYNEQYF
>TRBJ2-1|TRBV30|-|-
TGTGCCTGGAGAGGACCGGGTAGGAATGAGCAGTTCTTC
CAWRGPGRNEQFF
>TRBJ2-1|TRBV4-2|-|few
TGTGCCAGCAGCAGGGAGCGGATCGCACCTGAGCAGTTCTTT
CASSRERIAPEQFF
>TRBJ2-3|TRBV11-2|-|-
TGTGCCAGCGTACAGCAAAGGGGAACTGGCACAGATACGCAGTATTTT
CASVQQRGTGTDTQYF
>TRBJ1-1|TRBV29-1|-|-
TGCAGCGTCGGGGGGGGCGACAGGCCGAACACTGAAGCTTTCTTT
CSVGGGDRPNTEAFF
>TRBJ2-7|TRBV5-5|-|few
TGTGCCAGCAGCTTGGATCCAGCACCTTACTCCTACAATGAGCAGTACTTC
CASSLDPAPYSYNEQYF
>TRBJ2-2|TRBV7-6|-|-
TGTGCCAGCAGCTTAGCTCGCGCAACCGGGGAGCTGTTTTTT
CASSLARATGELFF
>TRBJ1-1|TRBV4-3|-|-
TGCGCCAGCAGCCAAGGGGGGCAGGGGACTGAAGCTTTCTTT
CASSQGGQGTEAFF